This passage covers 9 T cell receptor beta chains from one sample sequenced in a study of T cell repertoires in cytomegalovirus infection. TCRdb called the reads again in MiXCR, with one record for every CDR3 protein. The data contain 100,000 to 150,000 distinct CDR3 sequences, roughly 9% of them singletons. The specimen was PBMCs. These receptors originate from a human donor in good health (CMV status not recorded). Some clones in this sample may be carry-over from other donors' samples.

V gene TRBV20-1 combines with J gene TRBJ2-2; D is perhaps TRBD2 (6 bases). This CDR3 is 13 amino acids long. With 0 bases removed from V and 8 bases from J, the gap between germline ends came to 10 bases. CDR1 and CDR2 from the germline V gene are DFQATT and SNEGSKA (reference sequence). The CDR3 coding sequence is TGCAGTGCTAGAGATGGGGGGAAGGGGGAGCTGTTTTTT. This sequence encodes CSARDGGKGELFF.

This clonotype was counted ten times or more. V and J are TRBV7-9 and TRBJ2-1, with 11 nucleotides matching TRBD2. The J segment lost 7 bases and the V segment lost 5 bases, leaving 10 bases of the junction unmatched. The CDR3 extends over 16 amino acids. Germline CDR1 SEHNR, CDR2 FQNEAQ (reference sequence). CDR3 protein: CASSPLGSGGANEQFF. In nucleotides, the CDR3 is TGTGCCAGCAGCCCCCTGGGTAGCGGGGGGGCGAATGAGCAGTTCTTC.

This chain uses TRBV5-4 with TRBJ2-2; tentatively, D is TRBD2 (5 bases). From germline, CDR1 is SGHNT and CDR2 YYREEE (reference sequence). The CDR3 totals 12 residues. CDR3 in amino acids: CDTRRGAGELFF. The CDR3 region has the DNA TGTGACACCCGCCGGGGAGCCGGGGAGCTGTTTTTT.

This clonotype was counted many times. The CDR3 sequence is CASAFLAGYTDTQYF. As DNA, the CDR3 is TGTGCCAGCGCATTCCTAGCGGGGTACACAGATACGCAGTATTTT. The rearrangement joins TRBV28 to TRBJ2-3; 9 bases align to TRBD2. CDR3 length equals 15 residues. Losses at the gene ends were 8 bases for V and 2 bases for J; bases not matched to a gene: 8. Germline CDR1 and CDR2: MDHEN and SYDVKM.

This clonotype has ten or more counts. The chain has TRBV5-4 and TRBJ2-2; 7 bases are shared with TRBD1. The germline V gene has CDR1 SGHNT and CDR2 YYREEE (reference sequence). This CDR3 has 15 residues. The V segment lost 4 bases and the J segment 1 base; nucleotides outside the gene matches: 4. The DNA for the CDR3 is TGTGCCAGCAGCACCAGACAGGGGAACACCGGGGAGCTGTTTTTT. The encoded protein is CASSTRQGNTGELFF.

This clonotype was detected ten times or more. The V call is TRBV7-9, the J call TRBJ2-7; D not certain. Deletions cut 5 bases from V and 2 bases from J, with 10 bases between. Looked up from germline, CDR1 is SEHNR and CDR2 is FQNEAQ (reference sequence). This CDR3 contains 13 residues. This chain's CDR3 is CASSPLGPYEQYF. The CDR3 DNA is TGTGCCAGCAGCCCCCTTGGACCCTACGAGCAGTACTTC.

This chain links TRBV19 with TRBJ1-5, with D perhaps matching TRBD1 (5 bases). The CDR3 has 16 amino acids. Trimming pared 7 bases from V and 3 bases from J, leaving 19 bases between. Germline assignment: CDR1 LNHDA and CDR2 SQIVND (reference sequence). The CDR3 loop reads CASKGRFQGTNQPQHF. The CDR3 region has the DNA TGTGCCAGTAAGGGGAGATTCCAGGGTACCAATCAGCCCCAGCATTTT. The complete variable domain, with remaining parts taken from reference TRBV19 and TRBJ1-5, reads DGGITQSPKYLFRKEGQNVTLSCEQNLNHDAMYWYRQDPGQGLRLIYYSQIVNDFQKGDIAEGYSVSREKKESFPLTVTSAQKNPTAFYLCASKGRFQGTNQPQHFGDGTRLSIL.

This clonotype has a handful of counts. The chain joins TRBV19 to TRBJ2-2, with TRBD1 identical over 7 bases. Trimming took 3 bases from V and 7 from J; bases not matched to a gene: 2. Germline CDR1 and CDR2: LNHDA and SQIVND (reference sequence). The CDR3 covers 13 residues. The CDR3 sequence: CASSITGVGELFF. The CDR3 nucleotides read TGTGCCAGTAGTATCACAGGGGTCGGGGAGCTGTTTTTT.

This clonotype has at least ten counts. V and J are TRBV5-5 and TRBJ2-7; D not certain. The CDR3 is made up of 11 amino acids. Germline V CDR1 and CDR2: SGHKS, YYEKEE (reference sequence). V lost 0 bases to trimming and J lost 9 bases, with 7 bases between them. CDR3: CASSLEQPQYF. As DNA, the CDR3 is TGTGCCAGCAGCTTGGAACAGCCGCAGTACTTC.